The clone carrying this T cell receptor beta chain has ten or more counts. The germline CDR1 and CDR2 sequences are SGHTA and FQGNSA. Between the trimmed V and J ends, which lost 4 bases and 2 bases, there was a span of 15 bases. The CDR3 covers 15 residues. The source material, RNA transcripts, was used to amplify TCR beta CDR3 regions. When the TCR CDR3 underwent first-round RT-PCR, the HTBI primer set was used. Each CDR3 protein is one row after TCRdb ran MiXCR on the multiplex PCR reads. The repertoire consists of 300,000 to 450,000 distinct CDR3 sequences, with 13% occurring once and the leading ten covering under 25%. These data belong to a study of T cells in Graves' hyperthyroidism and ophthalmopathy. Turning to the study itself: Peripheral blood was acquired at first diagnosis, ahead of any therapy whatsoever.

This TCR derives from a man aged 30 to 39 with Graves' hyperthyroidism that later progressed to Graves' ophthalmopathy. The source material was blood. This chain joins TRBV7-2 and TRBJ2-7, with D perhaps matching TRBD2 (6 bases). DNA of the CDR3: TGTGCCAGCAGCTACACGGGACTCTACGCCTACGAGCAGTACTTC. This codes for CASSYTGLYAYEQYF. The complete variable domain, with remaining parts taken from reference TRBV7-2 and TRBJ2-7, reads GAGVSQSPSNKVTEKGKDVELRCDPISGHTALYWYRQSLGQGLEFLIYFQGNSAPDKSGLPSDRFSAERTGGSVSTLTIQRTQQEDSAVYLCASSYTGLYAYEQYFGPGTRLTVT.